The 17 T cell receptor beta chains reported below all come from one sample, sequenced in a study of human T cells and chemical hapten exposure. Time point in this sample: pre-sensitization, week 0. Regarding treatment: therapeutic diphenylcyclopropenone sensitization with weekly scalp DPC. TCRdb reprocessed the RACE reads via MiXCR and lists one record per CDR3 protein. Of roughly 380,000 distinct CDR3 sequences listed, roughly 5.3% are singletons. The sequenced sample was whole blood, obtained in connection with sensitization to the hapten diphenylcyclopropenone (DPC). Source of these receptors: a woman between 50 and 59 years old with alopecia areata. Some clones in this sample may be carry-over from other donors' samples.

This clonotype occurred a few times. The CDR3 protein is CASSWLVRDSDTQYF. CDR3 nucleotides: TGTGCCAGCAGCTGGCTGGTTAGGGATTCAGATACGCAGTATTTT. This chain links TRBV5-5 with TRBJ2-3; D unresolved. V was shortened by 3 bases and J by 4 bases, with 15 bases between the two germline ends. Germline V gene lookup returns CDR1 SGHKS and CDR2 YYEKEE (reference sequence). The CDR3 is 15 amino acids. Combining the CDR3 with reference TRBV5-5 and TRBJ2-3 gives the whole variable domain DAGVTQSPTHLIKTRGQQVTLRCSPISGHKSVSWYQQVLGQGPQFIFQYYEKEERGRGNFPDRFSARQFPNYSSELNVNALLLGDSALYLCASSWLVRDSDTQYFGPGTRLTVL.

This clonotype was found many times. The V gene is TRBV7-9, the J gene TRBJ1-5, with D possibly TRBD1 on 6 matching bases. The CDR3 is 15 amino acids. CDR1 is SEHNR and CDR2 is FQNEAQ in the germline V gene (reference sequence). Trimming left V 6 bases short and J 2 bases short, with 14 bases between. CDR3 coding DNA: TGTGCCAGCAGTTCCTCAGGGGTTGGCAATCAGCCCCAGCATTTT. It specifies CASSSSGVGNQPQHF.

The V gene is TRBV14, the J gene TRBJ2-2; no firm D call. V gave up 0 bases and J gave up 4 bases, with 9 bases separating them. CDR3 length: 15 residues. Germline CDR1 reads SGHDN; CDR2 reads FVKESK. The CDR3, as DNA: TGTGCCAGCAGCCAAGATATGGACGGCACCGGGGAGCTGTTTTTT. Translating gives CASSQDMDGTGELFF. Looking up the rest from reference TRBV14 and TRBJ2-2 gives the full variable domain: EAGVTQFPSHSVIEKGQTVTLRCDPISGHDNLYWYRRVMGKEIKFLLHFVKESKQDESGMPNNRFLAERTGGTYSTLKVQPAELEDSGVYFCASSQDMDGTGELFFGEGSRLTVL.

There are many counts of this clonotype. The CDR3 sequence is CASSPPMVQGIYGYTF. CDR3 sequence (DNA): TGTGCCAGCTCACCACCTATGGTACAGGGGATCTATGGCTACACCTTC. J is TRBJ1-2 and V is TRBV18; 7 bases align to TRBD1. CDR1 and CDR2 (germline): KGHSH, LQKENI. There are 16 residues in the CDR3. With 0 bases clipped from V and 4 bases from J, the junction kept 8 bases outside the gene matches.

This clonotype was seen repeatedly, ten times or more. The CDR3 DNA reads as TGTGCCAGCAGCTTAGTAGAACAGCCCCAGCATTTT. It specifies CASSLVEQPQHF. The J gene is TRBJ1-5, the V gene TRBV7-9; no reliable D call. The CDR3 sequence is 12 residues long. Looked up from germline, CDR1 is SEHNR and CDR2 is FQNEAQ (reference sequence). The V end lost 1 base, the J end lost 7 bases, and 5 bases lay between the germline ends.

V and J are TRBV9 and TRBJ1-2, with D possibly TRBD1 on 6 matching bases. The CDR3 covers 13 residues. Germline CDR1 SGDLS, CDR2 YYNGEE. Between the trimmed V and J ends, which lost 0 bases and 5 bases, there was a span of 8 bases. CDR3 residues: CASSVVDRYGYTF. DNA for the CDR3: TGTGCCAGCAGCGTAGTGGACAGATATGGCTACACCTTC.

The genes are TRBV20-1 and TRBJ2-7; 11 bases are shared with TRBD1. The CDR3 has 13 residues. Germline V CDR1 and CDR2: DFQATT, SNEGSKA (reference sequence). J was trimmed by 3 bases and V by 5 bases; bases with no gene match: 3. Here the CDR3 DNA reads TGCAGTGCTCCCGGGACAGGGGGCTACGAGCAGTACTTC. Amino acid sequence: CSAPGTGGYEQYF.

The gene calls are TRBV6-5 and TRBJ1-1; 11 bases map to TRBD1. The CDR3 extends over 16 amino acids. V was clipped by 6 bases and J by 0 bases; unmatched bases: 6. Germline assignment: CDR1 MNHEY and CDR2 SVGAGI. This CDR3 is CASRTGQGAVNTEAFF. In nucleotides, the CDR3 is TGTGCCAGCAGGACCGGACAGGGGGCTGTGAACACTGAAGCTTTCTTT.

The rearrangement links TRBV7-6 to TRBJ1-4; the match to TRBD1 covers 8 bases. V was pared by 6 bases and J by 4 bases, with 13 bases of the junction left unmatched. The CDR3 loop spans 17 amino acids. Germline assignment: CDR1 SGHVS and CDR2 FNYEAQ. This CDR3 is CASSPGTGGRNNEKLFF. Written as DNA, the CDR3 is TGTGCCAGCAGTCCAGGGACAGGCGGAAGAAATAATGAAAAACTGTTTTTT.

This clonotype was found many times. CDR3 DNA sequence: TGTGCCAGCGGAGAGGTGGGGATTAATGAAAAACTGTTTTTT. This translates into CASGEVGINEKLFF. This chain connects TRBV12-3 or TRBV12-4 to TRBJ1-4; no firm D call. The germline V and J ends were trimmed by 8 bases and 4 bases, with 14 bases remaining between them. The CDR3 is 14 amino acids.

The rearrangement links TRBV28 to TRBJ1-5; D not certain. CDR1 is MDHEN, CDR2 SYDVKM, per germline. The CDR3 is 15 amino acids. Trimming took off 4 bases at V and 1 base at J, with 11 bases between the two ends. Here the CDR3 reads CASSSGGQSNQPQHF. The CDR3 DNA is TGTGCCAGCAGTTCCGGCGGTCAGAGCAATCAGCCCCAGCATTTT.

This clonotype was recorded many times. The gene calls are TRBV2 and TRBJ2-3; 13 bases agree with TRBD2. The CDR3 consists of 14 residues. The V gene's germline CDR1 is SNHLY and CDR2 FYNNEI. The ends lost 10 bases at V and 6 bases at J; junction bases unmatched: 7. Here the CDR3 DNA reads TGTGCCAACCCAACTAGCGGGGGGGCTGATACGCAGTATTTT. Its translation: CANPTSGGADTQYF.

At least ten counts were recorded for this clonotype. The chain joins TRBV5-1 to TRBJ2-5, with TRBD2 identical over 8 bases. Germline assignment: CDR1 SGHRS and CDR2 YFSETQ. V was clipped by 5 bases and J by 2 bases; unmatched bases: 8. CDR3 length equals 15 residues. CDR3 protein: CASRVSGGPQETQYF. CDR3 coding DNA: TGCGCCAGCAGGGTCAGCGGGGGTCCTCAAGAGACCCAGTACTTC.

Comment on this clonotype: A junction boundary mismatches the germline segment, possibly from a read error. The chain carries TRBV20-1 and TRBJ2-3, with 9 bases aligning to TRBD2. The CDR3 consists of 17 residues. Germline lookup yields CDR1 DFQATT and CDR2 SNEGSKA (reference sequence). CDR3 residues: CSARDLTAGGVDDTQCF. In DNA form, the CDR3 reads TGCAGTGCTAGAGATTTGACGGCGGGAGGGGTCGACGATACGCAGTGTTTT.

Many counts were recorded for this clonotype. The CDR3 protein is CASSLELNNEQFF. The CDR3 DNA is TGTGCCAGCAGCTTAGAATTGAACAATGAGCAGTTCTTC. The rearrangement links TRBV11-2 to TRBJ2-1; D remains unclear. V was cut by 0 bases and J by 5 bases, with 5 bases left in between. This CDR3 is built from 13 residues. Germline-derived CDR1 and CDR2 are SGHAT and FQNNGV. Filled out from reference TRBV11-2 and TRBJ2-1, the complete variable domain reads EAGVAQSPRYKIIEKRQSVAFWCNPISGHATLYWYQQILGQGPKLLIQFQNNGVVDDSQLPKDRFSAERLKGVDSTLKIQPAKLEDSAVYLCASSLELNNEQFFGPGTRLTVL.

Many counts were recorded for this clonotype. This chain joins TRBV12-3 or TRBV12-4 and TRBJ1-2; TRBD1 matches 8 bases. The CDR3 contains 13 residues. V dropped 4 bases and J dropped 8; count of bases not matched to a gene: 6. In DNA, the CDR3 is TGTGCCAGCAGTTCCCCGACAGGGGACGGCTACACCTTC. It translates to CASSSPTGDGYTF.

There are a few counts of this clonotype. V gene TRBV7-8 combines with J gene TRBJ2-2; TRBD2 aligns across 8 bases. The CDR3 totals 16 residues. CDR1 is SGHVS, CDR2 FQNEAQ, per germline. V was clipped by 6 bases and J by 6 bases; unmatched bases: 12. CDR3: CASSFNRLARPGELFF. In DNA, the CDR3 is TGTGCCAGCAGTTTTAACCGACTAGCGAGGCCCGGGGAGCTGTTTTTT.